This T cell receptor (beta chain) appears in the sequencing data of a study of glioma-infiltrating T cells after dendritic cell vaccination. Study as a whole: Autologous tumor lysate-pulsed dendritic cell vaccination was given between the early 2000s and the early 2010s.

Time point: after dendritic cell vaccination, including at tumor progression/relapse. Patients had residual fresh-frozen tumor tissue and more than two years of survival data. The PCR used 60 V beta and 13 J beta primers. Some clones are missing from TCRdb's copy, which holds only in-frame ones; the method was immunoSEQ multiplex PCR. Of about 46,000 clones listed, about 91% are singletons. This specimen was blood, taken after dendritic cell vaccination. The sequence derives from a human donor with glioblastoma.

The CDR3 DNA reads TGTGCCAGCAGCTTGGACTATACGAACACCGGGGAGCTGTTTTTT. Translating gives CASSLDYTNTGELFF. The chain uses TRBV5-4 and TRBJ2-2; no definite D call. This CDR3 contains 15 residues. Trimming took off 0 bases at V and 0 bases at J, with 6 bases between the two ends. CDR1 and CDR2 (germline): SGHNT, YYREEE (reference sequence).